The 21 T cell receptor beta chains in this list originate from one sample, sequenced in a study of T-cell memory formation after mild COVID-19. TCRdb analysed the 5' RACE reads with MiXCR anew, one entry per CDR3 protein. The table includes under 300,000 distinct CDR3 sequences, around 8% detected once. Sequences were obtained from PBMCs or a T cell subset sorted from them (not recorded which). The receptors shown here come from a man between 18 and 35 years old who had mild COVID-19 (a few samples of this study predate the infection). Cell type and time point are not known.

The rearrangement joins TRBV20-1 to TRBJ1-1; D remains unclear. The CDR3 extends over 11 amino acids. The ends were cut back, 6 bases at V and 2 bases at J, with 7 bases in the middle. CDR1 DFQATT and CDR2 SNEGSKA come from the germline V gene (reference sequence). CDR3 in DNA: TGCAGTGCGTGGTTAAACACTGAAGCTTTCTTT. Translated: CSAWLNTEAFF.

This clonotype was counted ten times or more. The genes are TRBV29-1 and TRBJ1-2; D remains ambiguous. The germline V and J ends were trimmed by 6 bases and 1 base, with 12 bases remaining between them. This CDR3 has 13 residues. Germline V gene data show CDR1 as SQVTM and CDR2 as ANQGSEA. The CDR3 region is CSVFLTDNYGYTF. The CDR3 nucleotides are TGCAGCGTCTTTTTGACGGATAACTATGGCTACACCTTC.

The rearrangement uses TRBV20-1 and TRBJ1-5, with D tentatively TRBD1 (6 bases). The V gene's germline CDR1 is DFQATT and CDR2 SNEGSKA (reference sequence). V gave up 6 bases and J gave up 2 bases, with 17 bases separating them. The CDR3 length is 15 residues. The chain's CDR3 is CSATRGHPGNQPQHF. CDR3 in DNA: TGCAGTGCAACTCGGGGGCACCCTGGCAATCAGCCCCAGCATTTT.

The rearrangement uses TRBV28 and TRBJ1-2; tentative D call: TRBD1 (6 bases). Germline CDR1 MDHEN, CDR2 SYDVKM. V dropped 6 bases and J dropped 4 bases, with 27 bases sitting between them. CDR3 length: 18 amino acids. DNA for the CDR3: TGTGCCAGCAGCCTTAGTGCCCCTGGCGGGGGGGCTGGCTATGGCTACACCTTC. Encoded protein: CASSLSAPGGGAGYGYTF.

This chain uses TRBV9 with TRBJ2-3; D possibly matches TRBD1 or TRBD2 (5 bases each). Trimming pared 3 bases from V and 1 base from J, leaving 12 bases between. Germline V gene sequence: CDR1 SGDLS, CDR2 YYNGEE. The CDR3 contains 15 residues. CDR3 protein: CASSEGSFGTDTQYF. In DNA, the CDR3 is TGTGCCAGCAGCGAGGGGAGTTTTGGCACAGATACGCAGTATTTT. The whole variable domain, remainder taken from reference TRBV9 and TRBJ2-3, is DSGVTQTPKHLITATGQRVTLRCSPRSGDLSVYWYQQSLDQGLQFLIQYYNGEERAKGNILERFSAQQFPDLHSELNLSSLELGDSALYFCASSEGSFGTDTQYFGPGTRLTVL.

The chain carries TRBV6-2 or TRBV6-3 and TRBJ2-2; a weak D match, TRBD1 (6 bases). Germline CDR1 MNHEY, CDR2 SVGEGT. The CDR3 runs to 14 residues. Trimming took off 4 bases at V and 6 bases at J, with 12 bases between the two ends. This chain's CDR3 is CASSWGQGSGELFF. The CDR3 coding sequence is TGTGCCAGCAGTTGGGGGCAGGGGTCCGGGGAGCTGTTTTTT.

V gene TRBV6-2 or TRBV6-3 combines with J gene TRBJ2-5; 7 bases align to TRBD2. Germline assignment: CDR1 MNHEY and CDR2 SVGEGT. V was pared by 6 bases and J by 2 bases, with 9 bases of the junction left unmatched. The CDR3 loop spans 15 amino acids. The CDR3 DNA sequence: TGTGCCAGCAGCAACTACGGGACTACTCAAGAGACCCAGTACTTC. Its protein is CASSNYGTTQETQYF.

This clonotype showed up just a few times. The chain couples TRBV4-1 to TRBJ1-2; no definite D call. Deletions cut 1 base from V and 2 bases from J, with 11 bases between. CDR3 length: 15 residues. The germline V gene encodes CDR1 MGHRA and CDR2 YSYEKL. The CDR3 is CASSQVSRRNYGYTF. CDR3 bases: TGCGCCAGCAGCCAAGTAAGTCGCAGGAACTATGGCTACACCTTC.

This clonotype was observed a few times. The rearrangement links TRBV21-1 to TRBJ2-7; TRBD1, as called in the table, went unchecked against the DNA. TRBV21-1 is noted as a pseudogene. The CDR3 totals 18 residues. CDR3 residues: CASSKTVVRDRKSYEQYV. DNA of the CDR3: TGTGCCAGCAGCAAAACCGTCGTCCGGGACAGGAAATCCTACGAGCAGTACGTC.

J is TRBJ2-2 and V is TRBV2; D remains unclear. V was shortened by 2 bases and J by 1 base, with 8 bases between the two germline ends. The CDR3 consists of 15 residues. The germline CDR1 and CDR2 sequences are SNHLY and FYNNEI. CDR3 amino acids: CASSESGMNTGELFF. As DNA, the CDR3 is TGTGCCAGCAGTGAAAGTGGGATGAACACCGGGGAGCTGTTTTTT.

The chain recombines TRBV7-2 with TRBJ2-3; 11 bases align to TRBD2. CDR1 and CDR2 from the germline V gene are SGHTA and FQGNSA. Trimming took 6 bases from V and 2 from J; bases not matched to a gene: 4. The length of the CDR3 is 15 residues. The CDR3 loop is CASRRLAGPTDTQYF. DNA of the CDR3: TGTGCCAGCAGAAGACTAGCGGGGCCCACAGATACGCAGTATTTT.

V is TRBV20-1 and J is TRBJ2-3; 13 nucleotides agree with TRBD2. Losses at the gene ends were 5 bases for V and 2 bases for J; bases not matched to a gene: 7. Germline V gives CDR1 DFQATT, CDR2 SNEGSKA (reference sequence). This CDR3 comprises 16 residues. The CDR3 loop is CSASRTSGGPTDTQYF. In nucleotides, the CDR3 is TGCAGTGCTTCCCGGACTAGCGGGGGCCCCACAGATACGCAGTATTTT.

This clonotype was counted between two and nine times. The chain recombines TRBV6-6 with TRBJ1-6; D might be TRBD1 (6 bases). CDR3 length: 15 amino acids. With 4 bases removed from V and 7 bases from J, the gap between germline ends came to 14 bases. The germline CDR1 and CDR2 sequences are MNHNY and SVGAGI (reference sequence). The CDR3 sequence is CASSSPGQYNSPLHF. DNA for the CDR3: TGTGCCAGCAGTTCCCCTGGACAGTACAATTCACCCCTCCACTTT.

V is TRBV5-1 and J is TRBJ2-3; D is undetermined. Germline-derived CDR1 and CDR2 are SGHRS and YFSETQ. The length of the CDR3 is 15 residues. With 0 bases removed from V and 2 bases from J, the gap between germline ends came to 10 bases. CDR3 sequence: CASSLARPATDTQYF. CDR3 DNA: TGCGCCAGCAGCTTGGCCAGGCCGGCCACAGATACGCAGTATTTT.

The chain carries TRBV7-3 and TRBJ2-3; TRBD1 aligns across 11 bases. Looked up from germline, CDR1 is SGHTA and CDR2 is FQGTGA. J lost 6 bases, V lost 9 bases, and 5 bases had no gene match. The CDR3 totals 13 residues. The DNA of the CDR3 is TGTGCCAGTTCCGGGACAGGGGGTGATACGCAGTATTTT. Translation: CASSGTGGDTQYF.

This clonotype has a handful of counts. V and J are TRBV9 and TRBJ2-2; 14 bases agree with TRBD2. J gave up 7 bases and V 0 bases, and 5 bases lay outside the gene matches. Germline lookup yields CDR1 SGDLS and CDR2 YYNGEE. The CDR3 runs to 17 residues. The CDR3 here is CASSVGTSGGKIGELFF. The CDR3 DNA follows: TGTGCCAGCAGCGTAGGGACTAGCGGGGGGAAGATCGGGGAGCTGTTTTTT.

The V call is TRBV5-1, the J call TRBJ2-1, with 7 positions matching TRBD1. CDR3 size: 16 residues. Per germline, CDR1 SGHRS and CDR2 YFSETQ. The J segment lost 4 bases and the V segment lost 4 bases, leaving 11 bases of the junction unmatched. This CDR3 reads CASSLHRDRRYNEQFF. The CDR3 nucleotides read TGCGCCAGCAGCCTCCACCGGGACAGAAGATACAATGAGCAGTTCTTC.

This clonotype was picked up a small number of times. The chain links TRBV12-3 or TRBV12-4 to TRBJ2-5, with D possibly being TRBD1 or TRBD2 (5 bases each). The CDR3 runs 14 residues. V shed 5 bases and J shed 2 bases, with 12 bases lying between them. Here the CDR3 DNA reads TGTGCCAGCAGTCCTTTGGGGGTACAAGAGACCCAGTACTTC. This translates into CASSPLGVQETQYF.

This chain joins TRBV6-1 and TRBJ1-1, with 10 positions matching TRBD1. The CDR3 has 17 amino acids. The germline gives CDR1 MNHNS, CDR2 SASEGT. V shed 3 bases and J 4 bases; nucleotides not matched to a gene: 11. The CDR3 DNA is TGTGCCAGCAGTGATCTAGGGGGGACAGGGGTAAGCACTGAAGCTTTCTTT. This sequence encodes CASSDLGGTGVSTEAFF.

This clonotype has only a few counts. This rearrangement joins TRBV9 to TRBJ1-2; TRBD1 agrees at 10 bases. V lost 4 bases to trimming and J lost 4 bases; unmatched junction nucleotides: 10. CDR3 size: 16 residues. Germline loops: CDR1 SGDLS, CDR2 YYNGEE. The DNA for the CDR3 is TGTGCCAGCAGCCCCCGGACAGGGGGAGGAGGCTATGGCTACACCTTC. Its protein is CASSPRTGGGGYGYTF.

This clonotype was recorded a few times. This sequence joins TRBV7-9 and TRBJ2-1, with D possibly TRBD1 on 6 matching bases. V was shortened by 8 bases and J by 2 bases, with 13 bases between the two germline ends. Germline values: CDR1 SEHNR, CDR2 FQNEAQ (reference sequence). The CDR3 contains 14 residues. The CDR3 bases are TGTGCCAGCGCAACAGGGTTCGCCTACAATGAGCAGTTCTTC. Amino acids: CASATGFAYNEQFF.